The present TCR beta chain was sequenced within a study of spatial heterogeneity in lung cancer. Study-level background: Averaged across combinations, each unique TCR and UMI pairing appeared more than ten times in raw reads, which were uncorrected. Study conclusions and caveats: Ubiquitous expanded tumor TCRs appeared in blood more at resection than follow-up.

This clonotype has ten or more counts. What it binds is unknown. Described time point: sample taken at primary tumor resection. Whole RNA from tumor, nontumor lung or frozen PBMC was sequenced unsorted. V gave up 2 bases and J gave up 4 bases, with 14 bases separating them. Germline-derived CDR1 and CDR2 are SEHNR and FQNEAQ (reference sequence). CDR3 length: 15 residues. A single record per CDR3 protein comes from TCRdb applying MiXCR to the 5' RACE reads. The table includes 30,000 to 45,000 distinct CDR3 sequences, about 7.2% detected once. This TCR was recovered from a female donor with early-stage non-small cell lung cancer. V and J are TRBV7-9 and TRBJ1-2; no clear D. Sequences were derived from PBMCs, sampled at surgery. In nucleotides, the CDR3 is TGTGCCAGCAGCTTACCGGGAGACCGATCCTATGGCTACACCTTC. Translated, it gives CASSLPGDRSYGYTF.